Detailed here is one TCR beta chain. With 0 bases clipped from V and 8 bases from J, the junction kept 8 bases outside the gene matches. The germline CDR1 and CDR2 sequences are SGDLS and YYNGEE. The CDR3 extends over 15 amino acids. The data are from a study of blood T cell repertoires in COVID-19. About the study: Material from acute and convalescent COVID-19 was sourced from the United States, Italy and Spain. From T cells, B-cell-depleted T cells, or PBMCs came the material, which was cDNA or gDNA.

Study processing details: For nucleated cells, counts were estimated from reference gene primer amplification. Using immunoSEQ multiplex PCR, the repertoire was profiled, and TCRdb retains in-frame clones only, with some absent. That table supplies the V and J calls and clone size; D and trimming were determined from the DNA. The table records 200,000 to 250,000 clones, over 75% of them present only once. Participants' own reports of clinical history determined their cohort assignment. The rearrangement uses TRBV9 and TRBJ1-2; 9 bases are a match to TRBD1. The receptor's source is a woman aged 40 to 50 with acute COVID-19. Sequenced sample: PBMCs or T cells enriched from blood (not recorded which). CDR3 sequence (DNA): TGTGCCAGCAGCGTAGGGGACAGGGAAGCAGGCGGCTACACCTTC. Its translation: CASSVGDREAGGYTF.